This TCR beta chain is from a study of identifying expanded T cells in peripheral blood. Notes on the study in general: Over approximately two and four weeks, about 17 and 20 clones changed, versus around 1.2 between replicates. Roughly two-week clone count variance significantly increased as total template count grew.

Notes on this clone: Its cognate antigen is unknown.

During the collection period, no donor immune events like infections were recorded. Clones were read by immunoSEQ multiplex PCR, and TCRdb kept only the in-frame ones, dropping some. The data contain 85,000 to 90,000 clones, about 86% of them seen just once; the ten biggest clones take up roughly 5.9%. Sequenced: blood. This clonotype was obtained from a person aged 18 to 70 in good health.

CDR3 coding DNA: TGTGCCAGCACGTCGGGGGCAGGGGCTCCACCAGGTGAAGCTTTCTTT. Translating it yields CASTSGAGAPPGEAFF. V is TRBV2 and J is TRBJ1-1; a possible D gene is TRBD1 (6 bases). The germline gives CDR1 SNHLY, CDR2 FYNNEI. This CDR3 has 16 residues. The germline V and J ends were trimmed by 7 bases and 7 bases, with 25 bases remaining between them. The variable domain in full, with the rest retrieved from reference TRBV2 and TRBJ1-1, is EPEVTQTPSHQVTQMGQEVILRCVPISNHLYFYWYRQILGQKVEFLVSFYNNEISEKSEIFDDQFSVERPDGSNFTLKIRSTKLEDSAMYFCASTSGAGAPPGEAFFGQGTRLTVV.